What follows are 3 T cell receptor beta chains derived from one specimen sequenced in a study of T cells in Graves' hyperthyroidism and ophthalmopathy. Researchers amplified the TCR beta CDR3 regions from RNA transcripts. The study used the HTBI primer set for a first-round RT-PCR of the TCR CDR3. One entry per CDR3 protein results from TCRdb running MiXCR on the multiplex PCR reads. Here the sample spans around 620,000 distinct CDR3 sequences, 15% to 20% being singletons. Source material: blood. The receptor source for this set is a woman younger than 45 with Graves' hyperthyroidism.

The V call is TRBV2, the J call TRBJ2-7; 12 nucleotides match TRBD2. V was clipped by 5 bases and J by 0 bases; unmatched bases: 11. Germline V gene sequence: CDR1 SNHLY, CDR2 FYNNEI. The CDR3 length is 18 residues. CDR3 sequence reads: CASSKTSGRPLSSYEQYF. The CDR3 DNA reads TGTGCCAGCAGTAAGACTAGCGGGAGACCCCTAAGCTCCTACGAGCAGTACTTC.

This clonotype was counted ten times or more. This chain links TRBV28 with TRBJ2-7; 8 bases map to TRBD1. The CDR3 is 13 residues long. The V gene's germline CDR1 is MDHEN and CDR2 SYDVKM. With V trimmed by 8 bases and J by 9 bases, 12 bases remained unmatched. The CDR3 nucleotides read TGTGCCAGCTTTGACAGGGGCCAATCTGGGCAGTACTTC. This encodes CASFDRGQSGQYF.

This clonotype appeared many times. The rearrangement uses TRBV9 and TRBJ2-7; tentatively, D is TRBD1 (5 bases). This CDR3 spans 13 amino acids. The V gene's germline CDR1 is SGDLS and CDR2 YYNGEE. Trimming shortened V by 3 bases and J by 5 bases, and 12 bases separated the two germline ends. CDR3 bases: TGTGCCAGCAGCGCTCAGGGTTCAGACGAGCAGTACTTC. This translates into CASSAQGSDEQYF.